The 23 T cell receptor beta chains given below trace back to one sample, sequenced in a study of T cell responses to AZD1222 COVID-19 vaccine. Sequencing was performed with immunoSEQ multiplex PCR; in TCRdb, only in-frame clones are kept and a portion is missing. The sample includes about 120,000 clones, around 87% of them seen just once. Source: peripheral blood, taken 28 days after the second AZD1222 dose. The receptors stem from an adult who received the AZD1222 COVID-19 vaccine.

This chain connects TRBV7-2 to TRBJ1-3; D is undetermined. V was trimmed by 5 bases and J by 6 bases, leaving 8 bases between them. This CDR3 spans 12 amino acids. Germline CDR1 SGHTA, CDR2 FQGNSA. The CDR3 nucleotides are TGTGCCAGCAGCACGACAAAAAACACCATATATTTT. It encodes CASSTTKNTIYF.

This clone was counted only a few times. This chain's CDR3 is CASSLVRLAKYEQYF. CDR3 nucleotide sequence: TGTGCCAGCAGCCTAGTACGACTAGCGAAGTACGAGCAGTACTTC. The V and J genes are TRBV5-5 and TRBJ2-7; 8 bases are shared with TRBD2. This CDR3 is built from 15 residues. J lost 4 bases, V lost 4 bases, and 10 bases had no gene match. The germline CDR1 and CDR2 sequences are SGHKS and YYEKEE (reference sequence).

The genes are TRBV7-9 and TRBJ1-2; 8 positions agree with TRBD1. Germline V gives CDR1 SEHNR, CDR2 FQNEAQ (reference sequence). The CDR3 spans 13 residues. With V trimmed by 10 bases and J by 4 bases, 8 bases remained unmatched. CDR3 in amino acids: CATDRGRGYGYTF. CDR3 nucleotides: TGTGCCACCGACAGGGGCCGAGGCTATGGCTACACCTTC. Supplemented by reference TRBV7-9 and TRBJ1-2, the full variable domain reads DTGVSQNPRHKITKRGQNVTFRCDPISEHNRLYWYRQTLGQGPEFLTYFQNEAQLEKSRLLSDRFSAERPKGSFSTLEIQRTEQGDSAMYLCATDRGRGYGYTFGSGTRLTVV.

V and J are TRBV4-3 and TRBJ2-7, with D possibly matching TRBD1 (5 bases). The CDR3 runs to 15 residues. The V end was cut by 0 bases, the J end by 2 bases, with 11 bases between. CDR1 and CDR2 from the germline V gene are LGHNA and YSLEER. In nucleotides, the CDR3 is TGCGCCAGCAGCCAAGATTTTGGCAGGGCCTACGAGCAGTACTTC. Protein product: CASSQDFGRAYEQYF.

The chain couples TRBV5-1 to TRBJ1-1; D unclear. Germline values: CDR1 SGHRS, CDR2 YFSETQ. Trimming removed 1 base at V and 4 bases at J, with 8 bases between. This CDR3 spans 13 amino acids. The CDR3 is CASSLSRSTEAFF. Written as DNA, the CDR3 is TGCGCCAGCAGCTTGTCTAGATCCACTGAAGCTTTCTTT.

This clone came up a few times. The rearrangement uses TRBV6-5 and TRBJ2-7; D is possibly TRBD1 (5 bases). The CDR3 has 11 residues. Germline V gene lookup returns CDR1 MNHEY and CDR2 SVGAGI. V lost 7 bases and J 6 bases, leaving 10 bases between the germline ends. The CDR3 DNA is TGTGCCAGCACCGGACACCTCGAGCAGTACTTC. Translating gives CASTGHLEQYF.

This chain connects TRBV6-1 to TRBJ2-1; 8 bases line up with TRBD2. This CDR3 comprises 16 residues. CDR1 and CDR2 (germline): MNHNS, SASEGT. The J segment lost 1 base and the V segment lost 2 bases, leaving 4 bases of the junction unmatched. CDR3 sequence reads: CASSEPRGGSYNEQFF. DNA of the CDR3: TGTGCCAGCAGTGAACCCCGGGGGGGTTCCTACAATGAGCAGTTCTTC.

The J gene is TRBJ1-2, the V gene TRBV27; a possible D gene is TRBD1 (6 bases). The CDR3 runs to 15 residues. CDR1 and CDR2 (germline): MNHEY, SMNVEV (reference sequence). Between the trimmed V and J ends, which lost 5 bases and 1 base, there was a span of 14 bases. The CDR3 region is CASSIGQYVNYGYTF. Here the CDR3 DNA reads TGTGCCAGCAGTATCGGACAGTACGTTAACTATGGCTACACCTTC.

The CDR3 reads CASSLSTGGYGYTF. The CDR3 DNA follows: TGTGCCAGCAGCTTGTCGACAGGGGGCTATGGCTACACCTTC. The gene calls are TRBV5-8 and TRBJ1-2, with 9 bases matching TRBD1. The CDR3 is made up of 14 amino acids. Trimming at V came to 1 base and at J to 4 bases, leaving 2 bases not matched to a gene. Per the germline V gene, CDR1 is SGHTS and CDR2 is YDEGEE.

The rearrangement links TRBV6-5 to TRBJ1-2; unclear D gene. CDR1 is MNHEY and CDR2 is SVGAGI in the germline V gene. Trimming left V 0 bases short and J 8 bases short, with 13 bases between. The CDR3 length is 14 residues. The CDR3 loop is CASSYSGPAGGYTF. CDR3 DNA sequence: TGTGCCAGCAGTTACTCTGGACCGGCTGGGGGCTACACCTTC.

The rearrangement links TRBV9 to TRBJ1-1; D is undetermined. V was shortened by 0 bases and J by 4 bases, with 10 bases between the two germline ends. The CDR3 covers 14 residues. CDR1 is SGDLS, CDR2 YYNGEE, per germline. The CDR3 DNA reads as TGTGCCAGCAGCGTAGCTACAGCGGGCACTGAAGCTTTCTTT. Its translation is CASSVATAGTEAFF.

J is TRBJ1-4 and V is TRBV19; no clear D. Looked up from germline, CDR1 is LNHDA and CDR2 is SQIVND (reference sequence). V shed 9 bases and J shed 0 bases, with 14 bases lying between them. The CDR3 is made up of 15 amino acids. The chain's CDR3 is CASTLDPATNEKLFF. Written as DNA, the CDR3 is TGTGCCAGCACCCTAGACCCCGCAACTAATGAAAAACTGTTTTTT.

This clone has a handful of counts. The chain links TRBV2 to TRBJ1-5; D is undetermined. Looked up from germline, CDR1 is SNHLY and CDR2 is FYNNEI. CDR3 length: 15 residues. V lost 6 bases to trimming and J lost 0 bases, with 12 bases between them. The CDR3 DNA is TGTGCCAGCAGAGGACGGGAAATTAGCAATCAGCCCCAGCATTTT. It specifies CASRGREISNQPQHF.

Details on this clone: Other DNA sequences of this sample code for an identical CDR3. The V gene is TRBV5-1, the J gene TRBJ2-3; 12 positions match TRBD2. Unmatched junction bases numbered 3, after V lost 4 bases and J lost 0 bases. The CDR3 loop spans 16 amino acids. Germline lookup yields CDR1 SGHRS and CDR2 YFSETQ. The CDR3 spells CASSPGLAGSTDTQYF. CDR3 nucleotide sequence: TGCGCCAGCAGCCCCGGACTAGCGGGGAGCACAGATACGCAGTATTTT. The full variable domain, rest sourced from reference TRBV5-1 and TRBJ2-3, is KAGVTQTPRYLIKTRGQQVTLSCSPISGHRSVSWYQQTPGQGLQFLFEYFSETQRNKGNFPGRFSGRQFSNSRSEMNVSTLELGDSALYLCASSPGLAGSTDTQYFGPGTRLTVL.

The CDR3 DNA sequence: TGTGCCAGCAGTCAGTCCCCCTCCTACAATGAGCAGTTCTTC. This codes for CASSQSPSYNEQFF. This chain connects TRBV11-3 to TRBJ2-1; no clear D gene. Per germline, CDR1 SGHNT and CDR2 YENEEA. The CDR3 has 14 residues. V was trimmed by 6 bases and J by 0 bases, leaving 9 bases between them.

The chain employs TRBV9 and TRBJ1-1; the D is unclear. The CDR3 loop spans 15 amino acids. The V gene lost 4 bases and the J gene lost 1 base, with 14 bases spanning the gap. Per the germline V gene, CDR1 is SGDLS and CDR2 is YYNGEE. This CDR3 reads CASSRVPQSNTEAFF. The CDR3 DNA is TGTGCCAGCAGCCGGGTGCCCCAGTCGAACACTGAAGCTTTCTTT.

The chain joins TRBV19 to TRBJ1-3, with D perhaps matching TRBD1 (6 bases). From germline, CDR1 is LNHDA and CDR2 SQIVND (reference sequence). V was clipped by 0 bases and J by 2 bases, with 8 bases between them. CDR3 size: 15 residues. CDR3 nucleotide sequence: TGTGCCAGTAGTATAGAAGAGGGGGCTGGAAACACCATATATTTT. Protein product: CASSIEEGAGNTIYF. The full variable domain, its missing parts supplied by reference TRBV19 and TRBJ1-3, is DGGITQSPKYLFRKEGQNVTLSCEQNLNHDAMYWYRQDPGQGLRLIYYSQIVNDFQKGDIAEGYSVSREKKESFPLTVTSAQKNPTAFYLCASSIEEGAGNTIYFGEGSWLTVV.

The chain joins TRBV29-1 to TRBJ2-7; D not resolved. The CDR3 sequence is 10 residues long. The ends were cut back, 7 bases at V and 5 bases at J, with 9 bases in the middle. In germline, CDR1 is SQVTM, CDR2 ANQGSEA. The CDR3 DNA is TGCAGCGCCCCAGCTGACGAGCAGTACTTC. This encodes CSAPADEQYF.

CDR3 sequence reads: CASSLFMSEETQYF. CDR3 DNA sequence: TGTGCCAGCAGCTTGTTTATGTCGGAAGAGACCCAGTACTTC. This chain connects TRBV5-4 to TRBJ2-5, with D unclear. The CDR3 runs to 14 residues. Germline V lookup: CDR1 SGHNT, CDR2 YYREEE (reference sequence). Trimming left V 1 base short and J 3 bases short, with 10 bases between.

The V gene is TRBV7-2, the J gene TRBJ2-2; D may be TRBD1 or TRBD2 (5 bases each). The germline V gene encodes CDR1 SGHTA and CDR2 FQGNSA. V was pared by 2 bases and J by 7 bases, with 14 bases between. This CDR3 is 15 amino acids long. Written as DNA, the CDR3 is TGTGCCAGCAGCTTATCCCGGGGCGAGGGCGGGGAGCTGTTTTTT. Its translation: CASSLSRGEGGELFF.

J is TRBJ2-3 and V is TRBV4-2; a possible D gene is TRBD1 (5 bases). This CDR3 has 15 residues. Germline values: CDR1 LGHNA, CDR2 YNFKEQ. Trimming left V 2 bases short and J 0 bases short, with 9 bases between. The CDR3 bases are TGTGCCAGCAGCCAACTGCAGGGCAGCACAGATACGCAGTATTTT. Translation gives CASSQLQGSTDTQYF.

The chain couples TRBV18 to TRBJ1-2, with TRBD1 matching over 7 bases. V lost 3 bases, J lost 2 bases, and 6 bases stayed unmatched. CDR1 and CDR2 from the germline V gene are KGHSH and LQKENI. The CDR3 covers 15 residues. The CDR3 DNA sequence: TGTGCCAGCTCACCGGGCCAGGACAGGAACTATGGCTACACCTTC. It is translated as CASSPGQDRNYGYTF.

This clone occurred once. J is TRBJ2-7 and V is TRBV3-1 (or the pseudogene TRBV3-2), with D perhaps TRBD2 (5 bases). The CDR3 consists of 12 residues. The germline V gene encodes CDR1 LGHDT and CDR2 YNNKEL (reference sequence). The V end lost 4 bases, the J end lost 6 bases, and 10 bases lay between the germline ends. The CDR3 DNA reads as TGTGCCAGCAGCCGGACTCCCGCCGAGCAGTACTTC. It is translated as CASSRTPAEQYF.